This T cell receptor (beta chain) is from a study of blood T cell repertoires in COVID-19. V lost 5 bases to trimming and J lost 0 bases, with 11 bases between them. CDR1 SGHAT and CDR2 FQNNGV come from the germline V gene. The CDR3 is 15 amino acids. This clone was observed a single time. Original analysis: Reference gene primer amplification gave estimated nucleated cell counts. Assay: immunoSEQ multiplex PCR; the TCRdb copy retains only in-frame clones and omits some. V, J and clone size were drawn from that table, and D and trimming were deduced from the DNA. There are 250,000 to 400,000 clones in the sample; 75% to 90% occur only once, and roughly 2.9% lies in the top ten.

Sequencing was performed on peripheral blood. The sequence was obtained from a woman aged 25 to 39 with COVID-19, enrolled during active disease. The rearrangement links TRBV11-2 to TRBJ2-4; D perhaps matches TRBD1 (6 bases). The CDR3 spells CASSPDRRAKNIQYF. The CDR3, as DNA: TGTGCCAGCAGCCCCGACAGGCGAGCCAAAAACATTCAGTACTTC.